This is a list of T cell receptor beta chains from one sample in a study of blood T cell repertoires in COVID-19. Method: immunoSEQ multiplex PCR; TCRdb's copy keeps in-frame clones and lacks some. Among some 220,000 clones listed, roughly 85% were seen once. Specimen: peripheral blood. All receptors come from a woman in her 70s with COVID-19, enrolled during active disease. CDR3s include the opening cysteine and the closing phenylalanine or tryptophan. The D gene is left open where the match is weak. Clone size appears in some rows only: once, few, many, or a class for an expanded clone.

j_call v_call clone_size d_call cdr3_nt cdr3_aa
TRBJ1-3 TRBV7-8 NA NA TGTGCCAGCAGCTTAGGAAGCGGAGGAAACACCATATATTTT CASSLGSGGNTIYF
TRBJ1-1 TRBV19 NA TRBD1 TGTGCCAGTAGGACCGACAGGGTGGGTACTGAAGCTTTCTTT CASRTDRVGTEAFF
TRBJ1-6 TRBV4-3 NA NA TGCGCCAGCAGCCAAGATTTTGGACAGAGAAATTCACCCCTCCACTTT CASSQDFGQRNSPLHF
TRBJ1-2 TRBV5-1 NA NA TGCGCCAGCAGCTTAATGCGTGGGGGGGCGCAGGATGGCTACACCTTC CASSLMRGGAQDGYTF
TRBJ1-5 TRBV7-2 once NA TGTGCCAGCAGCTTAGCGCCAGGGCAGGGTCAGCCCCAGCATTTT CASSLAPGQGQPQHF
TRBJ1-1 TRBV7-7 NA NA TGTGCTAGCAGCGCGACAATGAACACTGAAGCTTTCTTT CASSATMNTEAFF
TRBJ1-3 TRBV3-1/TRBV3-2 NA NA TGTGCCAGCAGCCAAAGACCGGGGGGAAACACCATATATTTT CASSQRPGGNTIYF
TRBJ1-5 TRBV2 few NA TGTGCCAGCAGTGAAAGATGGGGCTTGCCCCAGCATTTT CASSERWGLPQHF
TRBJ1-1 TRBV5-1 NA TRBD1 TGCGCCAGCACCAAACCAACAGGGGGGGCTGAAGCTTTCTTT CASTKPTGGAEAFF
TRBJ2-1 TRBV30 NA TRBD2 TGTGCCTGGAGTGTCGCTAGCGGGAGAAAAGTTTACAATGAGCAGTTCTTC CAWSVASGRKVYNEQFF
TRBJ2-7 TRBV6-1 NA TRBD1 TGTGCCAGCAGTGGGATCAGGGACAGGGCCTCGGTCGAGCAGTACTTC CASSGIRDRASVEQYF
TRBJ2-3 TRBV5-4 once NA TGTGCCAGCAGCTTGGATCCGGGAGCGGGCTTCACAGATACGCAGTATTTT CASSLDPGAGFTDTQYF
TRBJ1-5 TRBV3-1/TRBV3-2 NA TRBD1 TGTGCCAGCAGCCAAGGGACAGGGGTCAATCAGCCCCAGCATTTT CASSQGTGVNQPQHF
TRBJ1-2 TRBV7-2 few TRBD1 TGTGCCAGCAGCGAAGGGACAGCTAACTATGGCTACACCTTC CASSEGTANYGYTF
TRBJ1-2 TRBV30 NA TRBD1 TGTGCCTGGAGTCTGGGACAGGGTATTTACACCTTC CAWSLGQGIYTF
TRBJ2-1 TRBV4-1 NA TRBD2 TGCGCCAGCAGCCATTCCATCCGACTAGCGGGAGAGCTCTTAATCTACAATGAGCAGTTCTTC CASSHSIRLAGELLIYNEQFF
TRBJ1-6 TRBV30 NA TRBD1 TGTGCCTCCGGGGACAGGAATAATTCACCCCTCCACTTT CASGDRNNSPLHF
TRBJ1-2 TRBV6-6 NA TRBD1 TGTGCCAGCAGTTACTCGGGGACAGATGGCTACACCTTC CASSYSGTDGYTF
TRBJ2-7 TRBV11-3 NA NA TGTGCCAGCAGCTTAGGACAGGAAGGCCTTGAGCAGTACTTC CASSLGQEGLEQYF
TRBJ2-1 TRBV9 once TRBD2 TGTGCCAGCAGCGTAGAAGGATGGGGGGGTAAAGGAGGCAATGAGCAGTTCTTC CASSVEGWGGKGGNEQFF
TRBJ2-5 TRBV7-3 NA TRBD2 TGTGCCAGCAGCCCTAGGGGACTAGCGGGGGGAGTCGAGACCCAGTACTTC CASSPRGLAGGVETQYF
TRBJ2-3 TRBV7-2 NA TRBD2 TGTGCCAGCAGCGCCTCCGGGACTAGCGGGAGGTTTCTCACAGATACGCAGTATTTT CASSASGTSGRFLTDTQYF
TRBJ2-7 TRBV27 NA TRBD1 TGTGCCAGCAGATTTGTGGACAGGGGGCCGAACGAGCAGTACTTC CASRFVDRGPNEQYF
TRBJ1-1 TRBV21-1 NA NA TGTGCCAGCCCCCGCCCAATCGACAGGGATGGAACCACTGAAGCTTTCTTT CASPRPIDRDGTTEAFF
TRBJ2-1 TRBV12-5 NA TRBD2 TGTGCTAGTGGGTCGTGGGAGGGAGCCCACACCTCGGAGCAGTTCTTC CASGSWEGAHTSEQFF
TRBJ2-7 TRBV27 few TRBD1 TGTGCCAGCAGTCTGAGACAGGGGAACTACGAGCAGTACTTC CASSLRQGNYEQYF
TRBJ1-2 TRBV29-1 NA NA TGCAGCGTTGAGCCTCAGGGTAATAACTATGGCTACACCTTC CSVEPQGNNYGYTF
TRBJ1-5 TRBV11-2 NA TRBD1 TGTGCCAGCAGCTTAGGTTTTGGGCAGGGGGGAAGTCAGCCCCAGCATTTT CASSLGFGQGGSQPQHF
TRBJ2-7 TRBV6-1 few TRBD2 TGTGCCAGCAGTGAATCGCTAGCGGGGCCAGACGAGCAGTACTTC CASSESLAGPDEQYF
TRBJ1-2 TRBV5-1 NA NA TGCGCCAGCGGGGGGGAGGTTTCACCCTATGGCTACACCTTC CASGGEVSPYGYTF
TRBJ1-2 TRBV11-2 NA TRBD1 TGTGCCAGCAGGACAGGGAACTATGGCTACACCTTC CASRTGNYGYTF
TRBJ1-5 TRBV7-9 NA TRBD1 TGTGCCAGCAGCTTAGGGAGGACAGGGGGCCATCAGCCCCAGCATTTT CASSLGRTGGHQPQHF
TRBJ2-1 TRBV30 NA TRBD1 TGTGCCTGGAGCGCCGGACAGGCGCGTGGGAATGAGCAGTTCTTC CAWSAGQARGNEQFF
TRBJ1-5 TRBV5-1 NA NA TGCGCCAGCAGCTTGAGGGGTAAAGGGGTGCAGCCCCAGCATTTT CASSLRGKGVQPQHF
TRBJ1-1 TRBV30 NA TRBD1 TGTGCCTGGAGTAAAGGACAGGGGTACACTGAAGCTTTCTTT CAWSKGQGYTEAFF
TRBJ1-2 TRBV5-4 NA TRBD1 TGTGCCAGCCGGGACAGGGGAGACTATGGCTACACCTTC CASRDRGDYGYTF
TRBJ1-2 TRBV15 NA NA TGTGCCACCAGCAGATCAGGCAACTATGGCTACACCTTC CATSRSGNYGYTF
TRBJ1-1 TRBV12-3/TRBV12-4 NA NA TGTGCCAGCAGCGAACAGGGTTTCCCTGAAGCTTTCTTT CASSEQGFPEAFF
TRBJ1-1 TRBV11-3 few TRBD1 TGTGCCAGCGACAACACAGGGGAAGAAACTGAAGCTTTCTTT CASDNTGEETEAFF
TRBJ2-5 TRBV5-4 NA TRBD2 TGTGCCAGCAGCCCATTTGGGGGACTAGCGGGACTTGCGGAGACCCAGTACTTC CASSPFGGLAGLAETQYF
TRBJ1-3 TRBV18 NA TRBD1 TGTGCCAGCTCACGCGGATACCTAGACAGGGGAAAAAACACCATATATTTT CASSRGYLDRGKNTIYF
TRBJ2-1 TRBV7-3 once TRBD1 TGTGCCAGCAGCCTCATGGGACAGGGACCCAATGAGCAGTTCTTC CASSLMGQGPNEQFF
TRBJ1-4 TRBV7-9 NA TRBD1 TGTGCCAGCAGCTTGGGGACAGGCCTATATGAAAAACTGTTTTTT CASSLGTGLYEKLFF
TRBJ2-2 TRBV6-5 NA TRBD2 TGTGCCACGTCCTTTGAGGGAGGGAGCGCCGGGGAGCTGTTTTTT CATSFEGGSAGELFF
TRBJ1-5 TRBV19 NA NA TGTGCCAGTAGGGAGCGTTTGGGTAATCAGCCCCAGCATTTT CASRERLGNQPQHF
TRBJ1-2 TRBV10-3 once NA TGTGCCATCAGTGCCCTAACTGACTATGGCTACACCTTC CAISALTDYGYTF